This T cell receptor beta chain stems from a study of CD8+ T cells in alopecia areata. Study-wide background: Treatment ran 6 to 18 months, with 6 months of follow-up afterward. Findings of the study overall: Tofacitinib significantly reduced both scalp clonality and expanded CD8+ clones among the top 100.

A remark on this clone: The antigen is unknown.

Reverse transcription of extracted RNA yielded cDNA, which provided the sequencing template. Clones were read by immunoSEQ multiplex PCR, and TCRdb kept only the in-frame ones, dropping some. The sample shows more than 150,000 clones, 50% to 60% of them seen only once. Treatment meaning: oral pan-JAK inhibitor, 5-10 mg twice daily. Germline CDR1 is MGHRA and CDR2 is YSYEKL. This CDR3 region has 14 residues. Trimming cost V 1 base and J 7 bases, with 8 bases left between them. The origin of this receptor is a human donor with alopecia areata. The sample in question was CD4+ T cells sorted from blood, obtained at week 4, from a patient treated with tofacitinib. The chain carries TRBV4-1 and TRBJ1-6; D not certain. CDR3 residues: CASSQGAWNSPLHF. The CDR3 region has the DNA TGCGCCAGCAGCCAAGGCGCATGGAATTCACCCCTCCACTTT.